The text below deals with one TCR beta chain. Its antigen has not been determined. This entry is derived from a study of CXCR3-negative and CXCR3-positive naive CD8 T cells (dated 2019 in TCRdb). Context from the whole study: In total, 130 million to 150 million TRB reads were obtained, which works out to roughly 1.5 +/- 0.3 million reads per library. Diversity and physicochemical repertoire analyses were performed on about a dozen donors pooled from two independent experiments. For the TRBV-TRBJ cluster analysis, the naive subsets came from 5 donors, while the memory cells came from 3 donors. Beyond this particular receptor, the publication reports: Surface CD5, linked to self-reactivity in mice, was comparable between naive subsets; TCR interaction strength was therefore also inferred from TRB CDR3 physicochemical properties. Within the same donor, TRBV-TRBJ usage looked similar between naive CXCR3-negative and CXCR3-positive cells, but memory cells had distinct patterns. Repertoire diversity was comparably high in both naive subsets but much lower in memory CD8+ T cells. CXCR3 expression partially decreased after cryopreservation, so most assays used freshly isolated PBMCs.

The sequencing machine was a NextSeq 550. The Human TCR Profiling Kit (MiLaboratory) was used to prepare UMI-labeled 5' RACE TRB cDNA libraries. cDNA synthesis used the entire amount of extracted RNA, and PCR amplification then used the entire amount of cDNA produced. The libraries were made side by side, with each library going through the same number of PCR cycles. The authors processed their data as follows. MIGEC and MiXCR extracted about 48,000 +/- 9,800 unique UMI-labeled TRB cDNA molecules per library, requiring at least two reads per UMI. On average, each library contained approximately 40,000 +/- 10,000 functional in-frame TRB CDR3 nucleotide clonotypes without stop codons. Diversity metrics, including normalized Shannon-Wiener and Chao1, were computed in VDJtools after downsampling to 5000 UMI-labeled TRB molecules per sample. For the central five CDR3 residues, VDJtools calculated physicochemical properties weighted by clonotype size, namely interaction energy, strength, volume and Kidera factor 4. TCRdb reprocessed the reads, and each CDR3 protein sequence is entered once, without DNA. TCRdb, not the original authors, processed these V and J calls. The record for this sample contains around 48,000 distinct CDR3 sequences. The top ten clones comprise about 15% of the sample.

Including the terminal cysteine and phenylalanine, the CDR3 comprises 15 residues. No DNA appears here. The germline V gene encodes CDR1 LGHNT and CDR2 FRNRAP. Each CD8+ T cell subset was flow-sorted in triplicate, and 250,000 to 350,000 cells per subset were placed directly into RLT lysis buffer. Peripheral blood mononuclear cells were isolated from buffy coats by standard density gradient centrifugation. Total RNA was extracted from sorted cells with an RNeasy Mini Kit. The chain was built from TRBV12-5 and TRBJ1-1; lacking DNA, the TRBD1 call made by TCRdb goes unchecked. Material for sequencing was memory CD8+ T cells from blood. What this sample's cell subset or site label stands for: conventional CD8+ memory T cells (TMEM), sorted as controls. This clonotype originated in a human donor in good health. Some clones in this sample may be carry-over from other donors' samples. The CDR3 in this case is CASGSTWDSNTEAFF. Extended through the reference TRBV12-5 and TRBJ1-1 proteins, this CDR3 yields the full variable domain: DARVTQTPRHKVTEMGQEVTMRCQPILGHNTVFWYRQTMMQGLELLAYFRNRAPLDDSGMPKDRFSAEMPDATLATLKIQPSEPRDSAVYFCASGSTWDSNTEAFFGQGTRLTVV.